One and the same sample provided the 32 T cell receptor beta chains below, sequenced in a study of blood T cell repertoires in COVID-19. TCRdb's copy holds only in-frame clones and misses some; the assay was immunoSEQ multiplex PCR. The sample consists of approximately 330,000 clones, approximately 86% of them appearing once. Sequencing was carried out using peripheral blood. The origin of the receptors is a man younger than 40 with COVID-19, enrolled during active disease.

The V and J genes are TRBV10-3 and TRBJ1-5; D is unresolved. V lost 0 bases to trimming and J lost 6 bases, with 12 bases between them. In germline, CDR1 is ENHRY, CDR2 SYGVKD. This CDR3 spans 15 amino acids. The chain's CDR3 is CAISESKGGSQPQHF. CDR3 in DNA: TGTGCCATCAGTGAGTCGAAGGGAGGGAGTCAGCCCCAGCATTTT.

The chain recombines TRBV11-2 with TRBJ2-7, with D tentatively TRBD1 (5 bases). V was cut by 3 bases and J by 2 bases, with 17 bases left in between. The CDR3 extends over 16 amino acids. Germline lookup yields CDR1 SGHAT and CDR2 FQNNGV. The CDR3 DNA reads TGTGCCAGCAGCTTGGATACTACAGGATTCCCCTACGAGCAGTACTTC. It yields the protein CASSLDTTGFPYEQYF.

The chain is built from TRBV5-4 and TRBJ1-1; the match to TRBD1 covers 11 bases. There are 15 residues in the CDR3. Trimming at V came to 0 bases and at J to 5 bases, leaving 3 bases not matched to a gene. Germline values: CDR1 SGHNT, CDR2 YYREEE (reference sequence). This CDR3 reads CASSLVGTGGTEAFF. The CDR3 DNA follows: TGTGCCAGCAGCTTGGTAGGGACAGGGGGGACTGAAGCTTTCTTT.

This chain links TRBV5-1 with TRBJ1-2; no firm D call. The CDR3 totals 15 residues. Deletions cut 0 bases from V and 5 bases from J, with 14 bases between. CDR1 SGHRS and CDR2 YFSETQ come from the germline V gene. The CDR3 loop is CASSLEGGYLYGYTF. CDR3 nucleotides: TGCGCCAGCAGCTTGGAAGGAGGTTATCTTTATGGCTACACCTTC.

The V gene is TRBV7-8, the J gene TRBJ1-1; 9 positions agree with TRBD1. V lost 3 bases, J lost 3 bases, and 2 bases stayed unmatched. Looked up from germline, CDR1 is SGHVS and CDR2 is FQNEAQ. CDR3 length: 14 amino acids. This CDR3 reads CASSFTGGDTEAFF. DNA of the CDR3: TGTGCCAGCAGCTTCACAGGGGGCGACACTGAAGCTTTCTTT.

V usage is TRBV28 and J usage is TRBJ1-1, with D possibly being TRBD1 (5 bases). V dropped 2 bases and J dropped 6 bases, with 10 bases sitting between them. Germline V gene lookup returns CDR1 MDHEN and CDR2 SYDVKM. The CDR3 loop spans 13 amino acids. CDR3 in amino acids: CASSLQGRAEAFF. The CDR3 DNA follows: TGTGCCAGCAGTTTACAGGGTCGGGCTGAAGCTTTCTTT.

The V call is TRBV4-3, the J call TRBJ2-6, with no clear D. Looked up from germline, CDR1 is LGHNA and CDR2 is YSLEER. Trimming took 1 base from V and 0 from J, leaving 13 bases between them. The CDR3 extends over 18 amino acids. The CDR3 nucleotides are TGCGCCAGCAGCCAAGTTCCCCGAGAATCCTCTGGGGCCAACGTCCTGACTTTC. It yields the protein CASSQVPRESSGANVLTF.

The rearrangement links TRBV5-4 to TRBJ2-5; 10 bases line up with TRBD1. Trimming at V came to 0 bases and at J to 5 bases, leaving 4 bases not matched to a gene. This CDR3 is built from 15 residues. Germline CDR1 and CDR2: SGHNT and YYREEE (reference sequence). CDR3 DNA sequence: TGTGCCAGCAGCTTGGAGACAGGGGGCAGGGAGACCCAGTACTTC. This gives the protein CASSLETGGRETQYF.

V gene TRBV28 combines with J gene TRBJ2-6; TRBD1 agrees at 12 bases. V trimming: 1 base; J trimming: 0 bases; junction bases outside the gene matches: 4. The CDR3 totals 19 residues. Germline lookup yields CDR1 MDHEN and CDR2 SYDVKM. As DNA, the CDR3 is TGTGCCAGCAGTTTATTAGCGGGACAGGGGGCCTCTGGGGCCAACGTCCTGACTTTC. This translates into CASSLLAGQGASGANVLTF.

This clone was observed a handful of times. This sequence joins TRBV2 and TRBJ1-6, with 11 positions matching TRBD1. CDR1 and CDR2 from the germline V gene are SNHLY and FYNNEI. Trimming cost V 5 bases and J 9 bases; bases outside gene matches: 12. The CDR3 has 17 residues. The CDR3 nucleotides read TGTGCCAGCAGTATTACGGGACAGGGGGGCTTTAGTTCACCCCTCCACTTT. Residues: CASSITGQGGFSSPLHF.

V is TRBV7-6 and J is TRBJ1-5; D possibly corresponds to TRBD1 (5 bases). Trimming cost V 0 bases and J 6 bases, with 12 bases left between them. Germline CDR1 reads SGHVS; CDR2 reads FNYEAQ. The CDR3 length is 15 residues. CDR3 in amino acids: CASSLAGPGGQPQHF. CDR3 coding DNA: TGTGCCAGCAGCTTAGCAGGGCCGGGGGGTCAGCCCCAGCATTTT.

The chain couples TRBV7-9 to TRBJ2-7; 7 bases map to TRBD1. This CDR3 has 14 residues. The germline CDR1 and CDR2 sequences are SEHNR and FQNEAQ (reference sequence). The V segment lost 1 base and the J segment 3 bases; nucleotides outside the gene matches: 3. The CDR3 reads CASSLGTGIYEQYF. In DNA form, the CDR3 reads TGTGCCAGCAGCTTAGGGACAGGAATCTACGAGCAGTACTTC.

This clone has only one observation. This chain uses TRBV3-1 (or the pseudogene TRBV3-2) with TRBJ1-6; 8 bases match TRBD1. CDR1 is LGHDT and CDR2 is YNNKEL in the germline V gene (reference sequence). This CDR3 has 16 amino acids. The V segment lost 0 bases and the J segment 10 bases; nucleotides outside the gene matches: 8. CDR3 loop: CASSQDRGLHSSPLHF. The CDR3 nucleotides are TGTGCCAGCAGCCAAGACAGGGGGCTTCACAGCTCACCCCTCCACTTT.

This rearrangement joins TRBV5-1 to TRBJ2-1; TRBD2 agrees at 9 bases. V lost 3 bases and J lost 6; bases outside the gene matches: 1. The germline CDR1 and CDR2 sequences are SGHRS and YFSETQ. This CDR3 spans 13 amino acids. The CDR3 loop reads CASSWGLANEQFF. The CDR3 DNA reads TGCGCCAGCAGCTGGGGACTAGCCAATGAGCAGTTCTTC.

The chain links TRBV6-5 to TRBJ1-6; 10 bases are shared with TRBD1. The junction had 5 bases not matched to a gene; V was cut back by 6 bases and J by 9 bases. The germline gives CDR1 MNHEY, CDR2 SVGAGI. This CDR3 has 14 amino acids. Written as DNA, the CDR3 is TGTGCCAGCAGCACGGGACAGGGGACTTCACCCCTCCACTTT. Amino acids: CASSTGQGTSPLHF.

CDR3 sequence: CATSRDQGQTQQYYNSPLHF. CDR3 bases: TGTGCCACCAGCAGAGATCAGGGGCAGACCCAACAATATTATAATTCACCCCTCCACTTT. V and J are TRBV15 and TRBJ1-6; a weak D match, TRBD1 (6 bases). This CDR3 spans 20 amino acids. Germline lookup yields CDR1 LNHNV and CDR2 YYDKDF (reference sequence). The V and J ends lost 0 bases and 4 bases respectively, with 22 bases between them.

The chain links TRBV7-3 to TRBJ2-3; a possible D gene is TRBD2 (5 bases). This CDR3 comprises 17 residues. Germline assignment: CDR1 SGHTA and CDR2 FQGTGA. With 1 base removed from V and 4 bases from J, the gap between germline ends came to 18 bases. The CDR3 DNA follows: TGTGCCAGCAGCTTAATTTTTGCACGGGGATGGCCAGATACGCAGTATTTT. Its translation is CASSLIFARGWPDTQYF.

In DNA, the CDR3 is TGTGCCAGCTCACCACCTTCCGGCTATGGCTACACCTTC. Protein product: CASSPPSGYGYTF. This sequence joins TRBV18 and TRBJ1-2; unclear D gene. This CDR3 region has 13 residues. Germline CDR1 KGHSH, CDR2 LQKENI. V dropped 0 bases and J dropped 4 bases, with 6 bases sitting between them.

The CDR3, as DNA: TGCAGCACCCCGGGCGGGGCAGACAACTATGGCTACACCTTC. Amino acids: CSTPGGADNYGYTF. The V and J genes are TRBV29-1 and TRBJ1-2, with D perhaps TRBD1 (5 bases). Trimming took 8 bases from V and 2 from J, leaving 18 bases between them. CDR1 is SQVTM, CDR2 ANQGSEA, per germline. The CDR3 sequence is 14 residues long.

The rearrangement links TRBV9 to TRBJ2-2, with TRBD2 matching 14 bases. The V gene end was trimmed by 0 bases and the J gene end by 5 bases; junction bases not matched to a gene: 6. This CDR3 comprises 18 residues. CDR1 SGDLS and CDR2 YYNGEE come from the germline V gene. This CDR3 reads CASSVDLGTSGRTGELFF. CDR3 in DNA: TGTGCCAGCAGCGTAGATCTAGGGACTAGCGGGAGAACCGGGGAGCTGTTTTTT.

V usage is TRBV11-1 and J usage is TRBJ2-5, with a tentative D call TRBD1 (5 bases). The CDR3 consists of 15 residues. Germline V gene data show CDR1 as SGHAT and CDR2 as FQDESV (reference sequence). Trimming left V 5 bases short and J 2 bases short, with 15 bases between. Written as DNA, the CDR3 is TGTGCCAGCAGCGACCTAGGACACCCGCAAGAGACCCAGTACTTC. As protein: CASSDLGHPQETQYF.

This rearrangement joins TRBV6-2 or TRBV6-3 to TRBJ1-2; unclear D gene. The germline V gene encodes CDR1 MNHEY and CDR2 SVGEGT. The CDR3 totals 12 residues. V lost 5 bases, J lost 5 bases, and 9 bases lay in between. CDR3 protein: CASSAREYGYTF. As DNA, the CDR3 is TGTGCCAGCAGTGCTCGGGAATATGGCTACACCTTC.

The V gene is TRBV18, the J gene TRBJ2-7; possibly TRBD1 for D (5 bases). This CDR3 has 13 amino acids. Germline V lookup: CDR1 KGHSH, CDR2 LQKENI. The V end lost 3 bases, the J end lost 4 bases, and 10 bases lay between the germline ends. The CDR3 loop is CASSPRQLYEQYF. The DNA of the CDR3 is TGTGCCAGCTCACCGCGACAGTTATACGAGCAGTACTTC.

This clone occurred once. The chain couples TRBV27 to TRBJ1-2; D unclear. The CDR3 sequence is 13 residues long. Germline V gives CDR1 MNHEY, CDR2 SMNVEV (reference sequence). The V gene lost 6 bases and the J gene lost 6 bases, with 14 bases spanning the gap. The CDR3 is CASSFGWSDGYTF. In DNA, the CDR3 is TGTGCCAGCAGCTTTGGGTGGAGTGATGGCTACACCTTC.

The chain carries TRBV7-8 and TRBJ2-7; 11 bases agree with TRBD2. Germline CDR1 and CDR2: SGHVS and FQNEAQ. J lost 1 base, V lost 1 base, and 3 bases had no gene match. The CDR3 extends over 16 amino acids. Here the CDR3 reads CASSLVTSGASYEQYF. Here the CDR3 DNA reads TGTGCCAGCAGCTTAGTGACTAGCGGGGCTTCCTACGAGCAGTACTTC.

The CDR3 spells CSALGQGLNYGYTF. DNA for the CDR3: TGCAGCGCCCTCGGACAGGGTCTTAACTATGGCTACACCTTC. V and J are TRBV29-1 and TRBJ1-2; 8 bases align to TRBD1. CDR3 size: 14 residues. With 7 bases clipped from V and 1 base from J, the junction kept 8 bases outside the gene matches. CDR1 SQVTM and CDR2 ANQGSEA come from the germline V gene.

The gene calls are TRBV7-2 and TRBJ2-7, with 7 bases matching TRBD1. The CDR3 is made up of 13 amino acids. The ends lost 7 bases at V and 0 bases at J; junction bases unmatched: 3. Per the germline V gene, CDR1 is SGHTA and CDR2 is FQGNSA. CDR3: CASTWDSSYEQYF. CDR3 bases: TGTGCCAGCACCTGGGACAGCTCCTACGAGCAGTACTTC. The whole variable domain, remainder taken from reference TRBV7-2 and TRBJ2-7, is GAGVSQSPSNKVTEKGKDVELRCDPISGHTALYWYRQSLGQGLEFLIYFQGNSAPDKSGLPSDRFSAERTGGSVSTLTIQRTQQEDSAVYLCASTWDSSYEQYFGPGTRLTVT.

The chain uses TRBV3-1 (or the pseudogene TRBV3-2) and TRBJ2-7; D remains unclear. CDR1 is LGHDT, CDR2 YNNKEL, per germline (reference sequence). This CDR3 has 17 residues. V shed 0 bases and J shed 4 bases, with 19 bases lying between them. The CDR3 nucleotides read TGTGCCAGCAGCCAAGATGAGCAGGCCCAACGCCTGTACGAGCAGTACTTC. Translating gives CASSQDEQAQRLYEQYF.

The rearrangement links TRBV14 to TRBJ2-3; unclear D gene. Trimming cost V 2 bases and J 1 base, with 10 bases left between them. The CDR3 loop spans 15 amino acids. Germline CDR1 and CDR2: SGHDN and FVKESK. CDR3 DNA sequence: TGTGCCAGCAGCCAATACACCCATCGCACAGATACGCAGTATTTT. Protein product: CASSQYTHRTDTQYF.

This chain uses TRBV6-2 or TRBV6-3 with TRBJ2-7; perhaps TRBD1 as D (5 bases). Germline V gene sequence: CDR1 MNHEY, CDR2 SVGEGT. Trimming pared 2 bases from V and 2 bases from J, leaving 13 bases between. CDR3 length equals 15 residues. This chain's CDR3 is CASSYGAGFTYEQYF. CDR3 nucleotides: TGTGCCAGCAGTTACGGGGCAGGTTTTACCTACGAGCAGTACTTC.

In nucleotides, the CDR3 is TGCGCCAGCAGCTGGGGTGGACAGAATCAAGAGACCCAGTACTTC. This codes for CASSWGGQNQETQYF. V and J are TRBV5-1 and TRBJ2-5; D perhaps matches TRBD1 (6 bases). CDR1 is SGHRS and CDR2 is YFSETQ in the germline V gene. Trimming removed 3 bases at V and 2 bases at J, with 14 bases between. The CDR3 length is 15 residues.

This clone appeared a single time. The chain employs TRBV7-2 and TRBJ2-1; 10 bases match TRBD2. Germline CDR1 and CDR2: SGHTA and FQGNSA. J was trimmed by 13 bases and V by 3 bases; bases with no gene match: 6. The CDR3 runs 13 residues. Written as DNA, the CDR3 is TGTGCCAGCAGCTTTGAGACTAGCGGGCACCAGTTCTTC. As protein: CASSFETSGHQFF.